The T cell receptor (beta chain) under discussion was sequenced for a study of response to subunit inactivated influenza vaccine. Findings and caveats of the study: Seasonal influenza vaccination, on each occasion, was suggested by the authors to recruit few new T cells.

This clonotype was picked up a small number of times. Its antigen is not identified. The CDR3 runs 16 residues. Germline V CDR1 and CDR2: SGHDN, FVKESK. Between the trimmed V and J ends, which lost 5 bases and 10 bases, there was a span of 24 bases. TCRdb ran MiXCR on the RT-PCR reads and lists one entry per CDR3 protein. Seen here are under 500,000 distinct CDR3 sequences, about a tenth observed once, and the top ten hold about 12%. V is TRBV14 and J is TRBJ2-1; D unresolved. Sequencing used PBMCs from blood, obtained more than 35 days after vaccination. The sequence was collected from a man between 50 and 59 years old who received an inactivated influenza vaccine. The CDR3 is CASSSRAALLFQEQFF. The DNA for the CDR3 is TGTGCCAGCAGCTCTAGGGCGGCTCTACTGTTTCAGGAGCAGTTCTTC.